This T cell receptor (beta chain) was captured in a study of blood T cells in healthy people across ages. The CDR3 loop spans 13 amino acids. V lost 3 bases to trimming and J lost 7 bases, with 13 bases between them. Germline V gene data show CDR1 as SGHTA and CDR2 as FQGNSA. This clonotype came up a few times. It was with a sample-barcoded 5' primer and a J-beta primer mix that a second PCR of about 6 to 11 cycles was run. MiXCR, applied by TCRdb to the 5' RACE reads, yields one record per CDR3 protein. Altogether hundreds of thousands of distinct CDR3 sequences are present, 20% to 30% being singletons, with the ten largest covering over 2.5%. In addition, the sample was reused for a study of T cells of mothers and their children. That report notes: A few healthy Caucasian mothers and their six children donated. The study obtained over 9.5 million TCR beta CDR3 reads per mother and some 3 million per child.

The chain employs TRBV7-2 and TRBJ2-7; D is undetermined. Sequencing used blood. This receptor was taken from a boy younger than 18 in good health. CDR3 protein: CASSLLPGGEQYF. DNA for the CDR3: TGTGCCAGCAGCTTGTTGCCCGGTGGGGAGCAGTACTTC.